Listed here are 20 T cell receptor beta chains from one sample, sequenced in a study of blood T cell repertoires in COVID-19. TCRdb's copy holds only in-frame clones and misses some; the assay was immunoSEQ multiplex PCR. The repertoire holds 160,000 or so clones, roughly 90% seen once, with approximately 2.9% in the top ten. The sample comprised peripheral blood. The receptors stem from a man in his 60s with acute or convalescent COVID-19.

The rearrangement uses TRBV30 and TRBJ1-2; no definite D call. Trimming took off 3 bases at V and 8 bases at J, with 10 bases between the two ends. CDR1 and CDR2 (germline): GTSNPN, SVGIG (reference sequence). The CDR3 covers 11 residues. In DNA, the CDR3 is TGTGCCTGGAGGGGCTATATAGGCTACACCTTC. It specifies CAWRGYIGYTF.

The CDR3 DNA follows: TGCCCCCGGGGGGGGCACAACGAGCAGTACTTC. This translates into CPRGGHNEQYF. V gene TRBV5-1 combines with J gene TRBJ2-7; 8 nucleotides match TRBD2. Germline CDR1 is SGHRS and CDR2 is YFSETQ. The CDR3 spans 11 residues.

A remark on this clone: Other DNA sequences in the same sample also yield this CDR3. The rearrangement uses TRBV6-5 and TRBJ2-1; weak D call: TRBD1 (6 bases). Germline loops: CDR1 MNHEY, CDR2 SVGAGI. Between the trimmed V and J ends, which lost 6 bases and 4 bases, there was a span of 10 bases. CDR3 length: 13 amino acids. CDR3 region: CASRGQNYNEQFF. The CDR3 coding sequence is TGTGCCAGCAGAGGACAGAATTACAATGAGCAGTTCTTC.

The CDR3 sequence is CASSLGRAVDTQYF. The CDR3 bases are TGTGCCAGCAGCTTAGGGAGAGCTGTAGATACGCAGTATTTT. The chain links TRBV7-2 to TRBJ2-3; D is unresolved. This CDR3 has 14 residues. Germline assignment: CDR1 SGHTA and CDR2 FQGNSA. V lost 1 base and J 5 bases, leaving 10 bases between the germline ends.

This sequence joins TRBV20-1 and TRBJ2-1; D ambiguous. The CDR3 covers 11 residues. V lost 2 bases to trimming and J lost 4 bases, with 3 bases between them. The germline V gene encodes CDR1 DFQATT and CDR2 SNEGSKA (reference sequence). In nucleotides, the CDR3 is TGCAGTGCTAGACCTTACAATGAGCAGTTCTTC. Protein product: CSARPYNEQFF.

The rearrangement joins TRBV11-2 to TRBJ2-1, with 7 bases matching TRBD2. Per germline, CDR1 SGHAT and CDR2 FQNNGV. The CDR3 has 13 residues. Trimming took 0 bases from V and 12 from J; bases not matched to a gene: 5. Written as DNA, the CDR3 is TGTGCCAGCAGCTTAGATCGGGCTAGCGGGCAGTTCTTC. This codes for CASSLDRASGQFF.

J is TRBJ1-1 and V is TRBV7-9; the D is unclear. Between the trimmed V and J ends, which lost 5 bases and 1 base, there was a span of 11 bases. The CDR3 covers 14 residues. Looked up from germline, CDR1 is SEHNR and CDR2 is FQNEAQ (reference sequence). The CDR3: CASSPMAQNTEAFF. Here the CDR3 DNA reads TGTGCCAGCAGCCCCATGGCACAGAACACTGAAGCTTTCTTT.

This clone showed up just once. The V gene is TRBV3-1 (or the pseudogene TRBV3-2), the J gene TRBJ2-7; TRBD1 aligns across 7 bases. Germline V CDR1 and CDR2: LGHDT, YNNKEL (reference sequence). The V and J ends lost 4 bases and 7 bases, in that order; junction bases with no gene match: 4. CDR3 length: 12 residues. The CDR3 DNA follows: TGTGCCAGCAGCCCCTACAGGGGAGAGCAGTACTTC. It is translated as CASSPYRGEQYF.

The V and J genes are TRBV18 and TRBJ1-2, with 10 bases aligning to TRBD1. Per the germline V gene, CDR1 is KGHSH and CDR2 is LQKENI. The CDR3 is 14 residues long. Trimming took 3 bases from V and 3 from J; bases not matched to a gene: 1. In nucleotides, the CDR3 is TGTGCCAGCTCACCCGGGACAGGGGACTATGGCTACACCTTC. Translating gives CASSPGTGDYGYTF.

This chain uses TRBV3-1 (or the pseudogene TRBV3-2) with TRBJ1-6; the D gene is possibly TRBD1 (5 bases). The CDR3 length is 15 residues. Between the trimmed V and J ends, which lost 5 bases and 6 bases, there was a span of 14 bases. CDR1 and CDR2 from the germline V gene are LGHDT and YNNKEL (reference sequence). CDR3: CASSSTRGSNSPLHF. The CDR3 nucleotides are TGTGCCAGCAGCTCAACCCGGGGGAGTAATTCACCCCTCCACTTT.

The chain employs TRBV30 and TRBJ2-1, with TRBD1 matching over 9 bases. Germline V gene sequence: CDR1 GTSNPN, CDR2 SVGIG (reference sequence). After removal of 8 bases from V and 8 bases from J, the junction contained 13 bases not matched to a gene. CDR3 length: 14 amino acids. The DNA of the CDR3 is TGTGCCGTGAGACGCCGGGACAGGGTCCATGAGCAGTTCTTC. It translates to CAVRRRDRVHEQFF.

The chain is built from TRBV5-1 and TRBJ1-1, with D tentatively TRBD1 (6 bases). Trimming removed 0 bases from V and 5 bases from J, with 14 bases in between. Germline loops: CDR1 SGHRS, CDR2 YFSETQ. The CDR3 consists of 15 residues. The CDR3 nucleotides read TGCGCCAGCAGCTTGGTTGGGGGGGCGCGAACTGAAGCTTTCTTT. It yields the protein CASSLVGGARTEAFF.

This chain connects TRBV25-1 to TRBJ2-7; D is possibly TRBD1 (6 bases). The V end lost 5 bases, the J end lost 3 bases, and 8 bases lay between the germline ends. The CDR3 covers 12 residues. Per germline, CDR1 MGHDK and CDR2 SYGVNS. The CDR3 bases are TGTGCCAGCAGTATACAGGGCTACGAGCAGTACTTC. Translating it yields CASSIQGYEQYF.

The J gene is TRBJ2-7, the V gene TRBV19, with D possibly being TRBD2 (5 bases). CDR1 and CDR2 (germline): LNHDA, SQIVND (reference sequence). The V end was cut by 3 bases, the J end by 3 bases, with 6 bases between. The CDR3 is made up of 12 amino acids. CDR3 loop: CASSIEGYEQYF. CDR3 DNA sequence: TGTGCCAGTAGTATCGAGGGCTACGAGCAGTACTTC.

This clone was counted once. The rearrangement uses TRBV20-1 and TRBJ1-6; D is uncertain. Germline CDR1 and CDR2: DFQATT and SNEGSKA (reference sequence). Trimming stripped 3 bases from V and 0 bases from J, with 9 bases between. This CDR3 comprises 15 residues. This CDR3 reads CSASGGSSYNSPLHF. The CDR3 DNA is TGCAGTGCTAGTGGTGGTAGCTCCTATAATTCACCCCTCCACTTT.

This clone has only a few counts. This chain joins TRBV10-1 and TRBJ1-1; D unclear. The germline V gene encodes CDR1 WNHNN and CDR2 SYGVQD (reference sequence). V gave up 0 bases and J gave up 8 bases, with 10 bases separating them. There are 13 residues in the CDR3. This CDR3 is CASSESRATEAFF. Here the CDR3 DNA reads TGCGCCAGCAGTGAGTCGAGGGCTACCGAAGCTTTCTTT.

The chain combines TRBV30 with TRBJ1-2; possible D gene TRBD1, 6 bases. Trimming pared 4 bases from V and 4 bases from J, leaving 19 bases between. CDR1 GTSNPN and CDR2 SVGIG come from the germline V gene (reference sequence). The CDR3 covers 15 residues. The CDR3 loop reads CAWTPPLRGSYGYTF. The CDR3 DNA reads TGTGCCTGGACCCCCCCCCTCAGGGGCAGCTATGGCTACACCTTC.

The chain couples TRBV4-2 to TRBJ1-1, with a weak D call TRBD1 (5 bases). The CDR3 is 15 amino acids. V gave up 0 bases and J gave up 4 bases, with 12 bases separating them. CDR1 and CDR2 (germline): LGHNA, YNFKEQ. Here the CDR3 reads CASSQEGRVRTEAFF. CDR3 nucleotide sequence: TGTGCCAGCAGCCAAGAAGGCAGGGTCCGCACTGAAGCTTTCTTT.

CDR3 protein: CASSEGLAGLDTQYF. For the CDR3, the DNA is TGTGCCAGCAGTGAGGGACTAGCGGGGTTAGATACGCAGTATTTT. The J gene is TRBJ2-3, the V gene TRBV25-1; TRBD2 matches at 13 bases. J lost 5 bases, V lost 3 bases, and 2 bases had no gene match. Germline V gives CDR1 MGHDK, CDR2 SYGVNS. The CDR3 is 15 amino acids.

CDR3 region: CASNPTGGPGYTF. The CDR3, as DNA: TGTGCCAGCAATCCGACAGGGGGCCCTGGCTACACCTTC. V usage is TRBV2 and J usage is TRBJ1-2; 10 positions agree with TRBD1. The CDR3 consists of 13 residues. V was pared by 7 bases and J by 7 bases, with 6 bases of the junction left unmatched. Germline lookup yields CDR1 SNHLY and CDR2 FYNNEI.